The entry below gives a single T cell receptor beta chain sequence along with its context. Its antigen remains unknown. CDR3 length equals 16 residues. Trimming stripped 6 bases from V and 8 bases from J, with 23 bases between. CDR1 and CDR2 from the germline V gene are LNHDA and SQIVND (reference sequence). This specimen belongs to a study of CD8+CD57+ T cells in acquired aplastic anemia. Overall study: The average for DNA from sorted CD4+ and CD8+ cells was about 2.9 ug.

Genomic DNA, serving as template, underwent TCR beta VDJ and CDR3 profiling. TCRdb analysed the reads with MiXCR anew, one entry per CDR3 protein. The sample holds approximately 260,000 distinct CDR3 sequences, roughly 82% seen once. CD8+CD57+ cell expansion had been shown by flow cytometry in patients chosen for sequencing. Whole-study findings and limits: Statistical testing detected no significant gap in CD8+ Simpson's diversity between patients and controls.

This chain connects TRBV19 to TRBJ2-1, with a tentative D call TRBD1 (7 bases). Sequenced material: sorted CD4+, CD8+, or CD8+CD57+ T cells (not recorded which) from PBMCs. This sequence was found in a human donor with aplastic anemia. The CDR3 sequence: CASSQGGGDGKDEQFF. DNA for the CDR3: TGTGCCAGTAGCCAGGGGGGCGGAGACGGTAAGGATGAGCAGTTCTTC.